This T cell receptor (beta chain) was recovered during a study of beta chain features in type 1 diabetes. Study context: Patients and healthy donors were similar in age, gender and cell yields. Regarding the study as a whole: The study found moderately but significantly shorter TCRB CDR3s in all four CD4+ subsets of Type 1 diabetes patients.

Of the isolated RNA, all was reverse transcribed, and so the sequenced material was expressed TCRB transcripts. TCRdb's copy holds only in-frame clones and misses some; the assay was immunoSEQ multiplex PCR. The sample lists some 330,000 clones, around 12% seen once, with approximately 0.011% in the top ten. Averaging about 116 mL, one heparinised blood draw was given by each donor. Sorting produced populations that all topped 98% purity. On this clone itself: Its antigen is currently unknown.

Sequencing was performed on naive CD4+ T cells from blood. This TCR came from a woman aged 18 to 35 with type 1 diabetes.

Written as DNA, the CDR3 is TGTGCCAGCAGACGACAGGGAGCTTATGGCTACACCTTC. Its protein product is CASRRQGAYGYTF. J is TRBJ1-2 and V is TRBV6-5; 7 bases align to TRBD1. In germline, CDR1 is MNHEY, CDR2 SVGAGI. The CDR3 contains 13 residues. Unmatched junction bases numbered 6, after V lost 6 bases and J lost 5 bases.